Below, one TCR beta chain is given with its context. The antigen is unknown. The CDR3 length is 15 residues. The V gene end was trimmed by 3 bases and the J gene end by 4 bases; junction bases not matched to a gene: 5. Germline V gene sequence: CDR1 ENHRY, CDR2 SYGVKD. Sequencing targeted expressed TCRB transcripts, as all isolated RNA had been reverse transcribed. Data came from immunoSEQ multiplex PCR; TCRdb stores just in-frame clones and leaves some out. The top ten clones hold more than 0.75% of a sample with about 150,000 clones, approximately 8% of them seen once. The record originates from a study of beta chain features in type 1 diabetes. Regarding the study as a whole: Whether HLA type influences TCRB rearrangement remained unresolved here. VDJ junctions from type 1 diabetes patients carried fewer insertions and larger deletions. Within the patient group, naive, central memory and Treg TCRB repertoires appeared more similar to each other than within healthy donors. TCRB CDR3s from Type 1 diabetes patients were moderately but significantly shorter in all four CD4+ subsets.

The sequence was obtained from a woman in her thirties or forties with type 1 diabetes. The chain is built from TRBV10-3 and TRBJ2-3, with 9 bases matching TRBD2. The sequencing input was central memory CD4+ T cells from blood. The CDR3 nucleotides are TGTGCCATCAGTGATATAGCGGGAGTCGCAGATACGCAGTATTTT. This translates into CAISDIAGVADTQYF.